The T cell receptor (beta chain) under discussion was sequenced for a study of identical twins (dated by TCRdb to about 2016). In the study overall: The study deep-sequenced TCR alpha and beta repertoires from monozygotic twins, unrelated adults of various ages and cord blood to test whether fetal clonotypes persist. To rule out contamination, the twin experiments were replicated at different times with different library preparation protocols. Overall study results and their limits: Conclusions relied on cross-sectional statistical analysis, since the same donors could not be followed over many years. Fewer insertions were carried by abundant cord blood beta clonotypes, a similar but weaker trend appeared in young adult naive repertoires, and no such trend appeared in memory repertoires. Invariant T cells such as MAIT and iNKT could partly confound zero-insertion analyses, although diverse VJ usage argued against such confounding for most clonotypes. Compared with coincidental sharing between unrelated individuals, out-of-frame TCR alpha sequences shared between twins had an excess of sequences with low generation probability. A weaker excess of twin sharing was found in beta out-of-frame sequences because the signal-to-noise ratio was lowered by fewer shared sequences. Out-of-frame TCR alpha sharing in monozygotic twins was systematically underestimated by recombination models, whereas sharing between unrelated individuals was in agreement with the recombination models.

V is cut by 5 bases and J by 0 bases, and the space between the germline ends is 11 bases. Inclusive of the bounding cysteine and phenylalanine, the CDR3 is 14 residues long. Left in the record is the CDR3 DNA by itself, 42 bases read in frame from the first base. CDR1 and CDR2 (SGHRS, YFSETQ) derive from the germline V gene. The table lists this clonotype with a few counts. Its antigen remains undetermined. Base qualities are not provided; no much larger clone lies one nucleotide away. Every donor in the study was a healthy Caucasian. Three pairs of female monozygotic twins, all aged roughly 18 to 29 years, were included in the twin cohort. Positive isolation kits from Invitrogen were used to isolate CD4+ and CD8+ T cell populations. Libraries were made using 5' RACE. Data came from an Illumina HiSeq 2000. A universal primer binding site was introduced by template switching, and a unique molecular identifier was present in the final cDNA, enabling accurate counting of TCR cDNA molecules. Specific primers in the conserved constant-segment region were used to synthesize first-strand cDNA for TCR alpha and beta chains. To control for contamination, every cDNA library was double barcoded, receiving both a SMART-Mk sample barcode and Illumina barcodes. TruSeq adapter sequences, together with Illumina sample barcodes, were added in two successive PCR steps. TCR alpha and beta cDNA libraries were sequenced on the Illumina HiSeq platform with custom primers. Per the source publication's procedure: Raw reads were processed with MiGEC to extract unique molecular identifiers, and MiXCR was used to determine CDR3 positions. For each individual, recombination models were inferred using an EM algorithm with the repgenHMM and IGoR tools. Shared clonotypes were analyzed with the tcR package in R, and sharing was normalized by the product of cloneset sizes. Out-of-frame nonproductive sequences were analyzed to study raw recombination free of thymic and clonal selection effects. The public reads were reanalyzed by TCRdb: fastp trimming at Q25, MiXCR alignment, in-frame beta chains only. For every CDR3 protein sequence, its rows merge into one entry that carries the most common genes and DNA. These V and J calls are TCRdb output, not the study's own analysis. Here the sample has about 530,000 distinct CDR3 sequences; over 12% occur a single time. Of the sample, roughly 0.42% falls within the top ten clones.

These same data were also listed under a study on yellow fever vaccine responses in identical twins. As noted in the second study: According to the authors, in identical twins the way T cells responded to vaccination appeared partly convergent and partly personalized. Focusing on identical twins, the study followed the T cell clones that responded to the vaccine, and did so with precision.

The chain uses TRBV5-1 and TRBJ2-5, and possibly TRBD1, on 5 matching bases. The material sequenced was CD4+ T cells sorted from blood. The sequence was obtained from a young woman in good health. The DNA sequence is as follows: TGCGCCAGCAGGCGACAGACTTACCAAGAGACCCAGTACTTC. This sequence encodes CASRRQTYQETQYF.